The T cell receptor (beta chain) described here comes from a study of CD8 T cells in ankylosing spondylitis. Overall study results and limits: Disease-linked clones were reportedly significantly enriched in matched ankylosing spondylitis synovial fluid. Within ankylosing spondylitis blood, a TCR beta motif made up of seven to nine highly homologous variants appeared to be characteristic.

The CDR3 has 13 residues. V gave up 6 bases and J gave up 3 bases; unmatched junction bases: 4. In germline, CDR1 is MNHEY, CDR2 SMNVEV (reference sequence). This clonotype showed up just a few times. The antigen is not known. MiXCR, run by TCRdb on the 5' RACE reads, gives a single entry per CDR3 protein. Of roughly 700,000 distinct CDR3 sequences in the sample, around a fifth were seen once. This chain connects TRBV27 to TRBJ2-5; 7 nucleotides align to TRBD2. This TCR was recovered from a male donor with ankylosing spondylitis. Material: blood, either unsorted or a sorted T cell fraction (not recorded which). This chain's CDR3 is CASSPGTKETQYF. The CDR3 nucleotides are TGTGCCAGCAGCCCCGGGACTAAAGAGACCCAGTACTTC.